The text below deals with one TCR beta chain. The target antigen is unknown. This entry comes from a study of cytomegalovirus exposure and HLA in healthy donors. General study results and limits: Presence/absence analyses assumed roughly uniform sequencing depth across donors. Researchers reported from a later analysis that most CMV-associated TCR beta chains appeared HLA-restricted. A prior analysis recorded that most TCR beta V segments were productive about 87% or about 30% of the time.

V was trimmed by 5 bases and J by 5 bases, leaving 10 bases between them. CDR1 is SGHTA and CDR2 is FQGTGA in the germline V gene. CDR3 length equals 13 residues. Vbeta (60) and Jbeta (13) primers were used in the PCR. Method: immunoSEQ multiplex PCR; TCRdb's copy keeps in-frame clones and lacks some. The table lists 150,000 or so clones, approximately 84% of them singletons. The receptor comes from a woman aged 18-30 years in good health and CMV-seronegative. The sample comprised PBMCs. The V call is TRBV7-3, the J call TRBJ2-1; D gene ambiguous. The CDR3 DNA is TGTGCCAGCAGCCCCACTCCCGACAATGAGCAGTTCTTC. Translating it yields CASSPTPDNEQFF.